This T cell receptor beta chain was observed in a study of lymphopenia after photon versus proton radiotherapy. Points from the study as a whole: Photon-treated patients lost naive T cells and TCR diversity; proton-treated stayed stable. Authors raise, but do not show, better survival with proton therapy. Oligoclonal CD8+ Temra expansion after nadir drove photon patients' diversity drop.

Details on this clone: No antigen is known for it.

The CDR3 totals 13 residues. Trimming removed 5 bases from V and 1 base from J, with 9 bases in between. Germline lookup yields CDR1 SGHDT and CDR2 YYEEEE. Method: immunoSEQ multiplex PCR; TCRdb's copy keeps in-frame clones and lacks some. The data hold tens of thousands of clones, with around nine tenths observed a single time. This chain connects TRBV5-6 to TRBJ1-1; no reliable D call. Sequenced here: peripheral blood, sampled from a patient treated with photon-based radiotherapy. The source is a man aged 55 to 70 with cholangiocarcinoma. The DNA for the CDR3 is TGTGCCAGCAGTTTATCTGCGAACACTGAAGCTTTCTTT. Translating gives CASSLSANTEAFF.